This is a list of T cell receptor beta chains from one sample in a study of blood T cells in healthy people across ages. TCRdb re-called the 5' RACE reads through MiXCR, storing one row per CDR3 protein. The table records about 900,000 distinct CDR3 sequences, around 62% of them present only once. The sequencing input was blood. The receptors shown here come from a man in his thirties or forties in good health. Both conserved end residues are part of each CDR3. A D gene is named only where the DNA matches it firmly. Some rows mark clone size as missing; the rest say once, few, many or name a class of expanded clone.

. 15 TRBJ2-1 TRBV5-1 . CASRPAGVSYNEQFF TGCGCCAGCAGGCCTGCCGGGGTCTCCTACAATGAGCAGTTCTTC
. 15 TRBJ2-5 TRBV9 TRBD1 CASSVGTGLGETQYF TGTGCCAGCAGCGTAGGGACAGGGTTGGGAGAGACCCAGTACTTC
few 10 TRBJ2-5 TRBV20-1 . CSAVKKTQYF TGCAGTGCTGTAAAGAAGACCCAGTACTTC
. 14 TRBJ2-7 TRBV7-3 . CASSPDPNTYEQYF TGTGCCAGCAGCCCCGACCCCAATACCTACGAGCAGTACTTC
once 17 TRBJ2-1 TRBV6-1 TRBD2 CASSTTWTSGIDNEQFF TGTGCCAGCAGTACCACCTGGACTAGCGGGATAGACAATGAGCAGTTCTTC
. 17 TRBJ2-1 TRBV5-1 TRBD2 CASSLRTSGGAGNEQFF TGCGCCAGCAGCTTGAGGACTAGCGGGGGGGCCGGGAATGAGCAGTTCTTC
. 13 TRBJ2-7 TRBV7-2 TRBD2 CASSPTGTNWQYF TGTGCCAGCAGCCCGACCGGGACTAACTGGCAGTACTTC
once 14 TRBJ2-3 TRBV15 . CATSRDRKEDTQYF TGTGCCACCAGCAGAGATCGGAAGGAAGATACGCAGTATTTT
many 17 TRBJ2-5 TRBV7-9 TRBD2 CASSSPRERGSQETQYF TGTGCCAGCAGCTCCCCGAGGGAGCGGGGGTCCCAAGAGACCCAGTACTTC
. 16 TRBJ2-1 TRBV4-2 TRBD2 CASSQELAGGPREQFF TGTGCCAGCAGCCAAGAGCTAGCGGGGGGACCCAGGGAGCAGTTCTTC
. 16 TRBJ2-1 TRBV6-2/TRBV6-3 TRBD2 CASSPLSGATYNEQFF TGTGCCAGCAGTCCCCTCAGCGGGGCAACCTACAATGAGCAGTTCTTC
. 17 TRBJ1-5 TRBV9 . CASSAEPTPQRGQPQHF TGTGCCAGCAGCGCGGAACCCACACCTCAGCGCGGTCAGCCCCAGCATTTT
. 14 TRBJ2-5 TRBV12-3/TRBV12-4 . CASTTKGLRETQYF TGTGCCAGCACGACGAAGGGACTGCGAGAGACCCAGTACTTC
. 15 TRBJ2-7 TRBV12-3/TRBV12-4 TRBD1 CASSVPGTVSYEQYF TGTGCCAGCAGTGTCCCCGGGACAGTTTCCTACGAGCAGTACTTC
. 17 TRBJ2-5 TRBV4-3 TRBD2 CASSQRGDLLSGETQYF TGCGCCAGCAGCCAACGGGGGGATCTGTTGAGTGGGGAGACCCAGTACTTC
. 14 TRBJ1-2 TRBV5-1 . CASSLRTSGIGYTF TGCGCCAGCAGCTTACGTACGTCAGGGATCGGCTACACCTTC
. 14 TRBJ1-5 TRBV20-1 . CSASSGERNQPQHF TGCAGTGCCTCGAGTGGGGAACGCAATCAGCCCCAGCATTTT
. 15 TRBJ1-4 TRBV3-1 . CASSQDYRTNEKLFF TGTGCCAGCAGCCAAGATTACAGAACTAATGAAAAACTGTTTTTT
. 15 TRBJ1-4 TRBV7-2 TRBD1 CANSARQGGNEKLFF TGTGCCAACAGCGCTCGACAGGGGGGAAATGAAAAACTGTTTTTT
. 14 TRBJ2-7 TRBV20-1 TRBD1 CSADPGTGTYEQYF TGCAGTGCTGACCCCGGGACAGGAACATACGAGCAGTACTTC
. 12 TRBJ2-7 TRBV29-1 . CSVGKSRGEQYF TGCAGCGTTGGAAAGTCGAGGGGCGAGCAGTACTTC
few 16 TRBJ2-7 TRBV28 . CASSLSKTGREYEQYF TGTGCCAGCAGTTTGTCAAAGACAGGGAGGGAATACGAGCAGTACTTC
. 13 TRBJ1-1 TRBV6-2/TRBV6-3 . CASRPRQFTEAFF TGTGCCAGCAGACCAAGACAATTCACTGAAGCTTTCTTT